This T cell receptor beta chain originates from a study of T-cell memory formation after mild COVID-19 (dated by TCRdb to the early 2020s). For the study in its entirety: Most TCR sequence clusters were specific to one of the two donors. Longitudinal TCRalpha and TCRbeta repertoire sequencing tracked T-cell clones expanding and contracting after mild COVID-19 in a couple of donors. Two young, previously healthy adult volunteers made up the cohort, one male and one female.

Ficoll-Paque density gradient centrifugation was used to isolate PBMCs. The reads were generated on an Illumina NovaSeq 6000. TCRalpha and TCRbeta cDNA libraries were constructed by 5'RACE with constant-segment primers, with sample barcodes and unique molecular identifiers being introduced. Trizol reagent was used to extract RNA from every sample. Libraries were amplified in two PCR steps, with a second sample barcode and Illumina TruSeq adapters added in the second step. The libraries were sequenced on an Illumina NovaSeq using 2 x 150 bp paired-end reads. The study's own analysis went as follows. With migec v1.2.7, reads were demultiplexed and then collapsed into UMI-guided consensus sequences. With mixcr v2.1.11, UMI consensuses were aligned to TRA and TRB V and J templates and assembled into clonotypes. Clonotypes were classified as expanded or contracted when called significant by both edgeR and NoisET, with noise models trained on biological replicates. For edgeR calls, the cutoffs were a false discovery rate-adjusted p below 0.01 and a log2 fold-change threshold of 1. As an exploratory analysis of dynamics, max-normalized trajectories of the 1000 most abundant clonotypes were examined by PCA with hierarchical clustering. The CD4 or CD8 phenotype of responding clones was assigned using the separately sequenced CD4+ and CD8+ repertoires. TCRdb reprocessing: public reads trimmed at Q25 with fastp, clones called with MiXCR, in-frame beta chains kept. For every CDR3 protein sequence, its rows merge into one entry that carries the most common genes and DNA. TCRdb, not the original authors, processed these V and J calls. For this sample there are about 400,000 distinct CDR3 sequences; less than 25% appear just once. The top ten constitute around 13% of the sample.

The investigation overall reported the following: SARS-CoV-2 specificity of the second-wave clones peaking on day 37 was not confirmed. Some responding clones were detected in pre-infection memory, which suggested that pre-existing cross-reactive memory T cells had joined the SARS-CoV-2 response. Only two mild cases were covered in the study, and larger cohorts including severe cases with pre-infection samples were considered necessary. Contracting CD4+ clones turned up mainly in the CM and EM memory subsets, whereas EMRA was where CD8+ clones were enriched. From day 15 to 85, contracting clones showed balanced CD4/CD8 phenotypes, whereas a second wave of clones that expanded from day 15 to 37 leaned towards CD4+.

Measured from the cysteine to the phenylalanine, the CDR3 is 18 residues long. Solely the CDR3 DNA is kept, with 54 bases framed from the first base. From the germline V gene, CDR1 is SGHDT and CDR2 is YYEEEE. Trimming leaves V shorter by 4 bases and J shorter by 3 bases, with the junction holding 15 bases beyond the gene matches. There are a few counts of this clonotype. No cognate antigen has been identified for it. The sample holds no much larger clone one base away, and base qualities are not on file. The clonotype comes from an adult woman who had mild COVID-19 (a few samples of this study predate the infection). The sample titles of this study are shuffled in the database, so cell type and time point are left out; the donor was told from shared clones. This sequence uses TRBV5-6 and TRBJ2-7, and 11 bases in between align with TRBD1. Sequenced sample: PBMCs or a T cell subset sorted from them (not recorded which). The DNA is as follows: TGTGCCAGCAGCCCGGACAGGGGGCTCATAGCGGATTACTACGAGCAGTACTTC. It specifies CASSPDRGLIADYYEQYF.